This passage covers 5 T cell receptor beta chains from one sample sequenced in a study of early T cells in non-severe SARS-CoV-2 infection (dated by TCRdb to the early 2020s). The library was produced with 5' RACE. These reads were obtained on a NextSeq 500. TCRdb trimmed the raw reads at Q25, called clones with MiXCR and kept productive beta chains. Each CDR3 protein gets just one entry, which takes the most common genes and DNA from the rows behind it. The sample has 50,000 or so distinct CDR3 sequences on record, 14% to 15% of them singletons. The ten largest clones capture 9% to 10% of the sample. The sample consisted of whole blood, taken at baseline. Every receptor here comes from an adult who was a healthcare worker with PCR-confirmed SARS-CoV-2 infection or an uninfected control (not recorded which).

The V call is TRBV27, the J call TRBJ1-1, with D possibly being TRBD1 (5 bases). Per the germline V gene, CDR1 is MNHEY and CDR2 is SMNVEV (reference sequence). Between the trimmed V and J ends, which lost 4 bases and 3 bases, there was a span of 15 bases. The CDR3 totals 15 residues. CDR3 sequence: CASSSPPGTDTEAFF. CDR3 DNA: TGTGCCAGCAGTTCCCCCCCGGGGACCGACACTGAAGCTTTCTTT.

There are a few counts of this clonotype. The gene calls are TRBV28 and TRBJ2-7; no clear D gene. There are 11 residues in the CDR3. V dropped 6 bases and J dropped 1 base, with 4 bases sitting between them. CDR1 and CDR2 (germline): MDHEN, SYDVKM. This CDR3 is CASSNSYEQYF. CDR3 coding DNA: TGTGCCAGCAGCAATTCCTACGAGCAGTACTTC.

V and J are TRBV11-2 and TRBJ2-2; D remains unclear. The CDR3 loop spans 14 amino acids. V dropped 2 bases and J dropped 0 bases, with 4 bases sitting between them. Germline V gene lookup returns CDR1 SGHAT and CDR2 FQNNGV. CDR3 in DNA: TGTGCCAGCAGCTTAACACCGAACACCGGGGAGCTGTTTTTT. This codes for CASSLTPNTGELFF.

This clonotype turned up a few times. CDR3 in amino acids: CASSLGTGAEQYF. The CDR3 DNA reads TGTGCCAGCAGCTTAGGGACAGGGGCCGAGCAGTACTTC. The chain couples TRBV7-6 to TRBJ2-7, with 9 bases aligning to TRBD1. Germline V gives CDR1 SGHVS, CDR2 FNYEAQ. This CDR3 region has 13 residues. The J segment lost 6 bases and the V segment lost 1 base, leaving 1 base of the junction unmatched.

In its sample, this clonotype was seen once. This chain links TRBV29-1 with TRBJ1-3; a weak D match, TRBD1 (6 bases). Germline CDR1 is SQVTM and CDR2 is ANQGSEA. This CDR3 is built from 14 residues. With 5 bases removed from V and 4 bases from J, the gap between germline ends came to 15 bases. This chain's CDR3 is CSVTGFENGNTIYF. CDR3 coding DNA: TGCAGCGTTACAGGGTTCGAAAACGGAAACACCATATATTTT.